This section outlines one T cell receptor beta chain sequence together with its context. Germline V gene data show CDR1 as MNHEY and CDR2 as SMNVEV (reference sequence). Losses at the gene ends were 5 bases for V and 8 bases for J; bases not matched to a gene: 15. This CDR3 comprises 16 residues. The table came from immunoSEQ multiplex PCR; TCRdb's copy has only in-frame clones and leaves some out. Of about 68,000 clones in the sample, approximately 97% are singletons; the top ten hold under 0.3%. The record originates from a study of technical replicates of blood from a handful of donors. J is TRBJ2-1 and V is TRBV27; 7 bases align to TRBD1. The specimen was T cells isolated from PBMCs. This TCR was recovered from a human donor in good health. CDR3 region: CASSAETGWGGDEQFF. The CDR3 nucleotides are TGTGCCAGCAGTGCGGAGACAGGGTGGGGCGGCGATGAGCAGTTCTTC.